This is a list of T cell receptor beta chains from one sample in a study of T cell responses to AZD1222 COVID-19 vaccine. The data were produced by immunoSEQ multiplex PCR, yet TCRdb's version contains in-frame clones alone and is incomplete. The sample has about 120,000 clones, about 93% seen once; the top ten hold 4% to 5%. The specimen comprised peripheral blood, sampled 28 days after the second dose of the MenACWY control vaccine. These receptors were obtained from an adult who received the MenACWY meningococcal vaccine as a control. Both conserved end residues are trimmed from each CDR3.

cdr3_aa	v_call	j_call
SVEEGDGYEQY	TRBV29-1	TRBJ2-7
ASSRWATSSRTDTQY	TRBV7-3	TRBJ2-3
ASSQGTVGETQY	TRBV7-9	TRBJ2-5
ASTTQGVADYGYT	TRBV28	TRBJ1-2
ASSRDRSIGYT	TRBV12-3/TRBV12-4	TRBJ1-2
ASSGTGGYGYT	TRBV5-1	TRBJ1-2
ASSLLGGPTDTQY	TRBV5-4	TRBJ2-3
ASSRRPLGRSGANVLT	TRBV6-2/TRBV6-3	TRBJ2-6
ASSDPRRNEQF	TRBV25-1	TRBJ2-1
ATSRDLQGGQPQH	TRBV15	TRBJ1-5
ASSLEGGGPGETQY	TRBV3-1/TRBV3-2	TRBJ2-5
ATSRDGPRGETQY	TRBV15	TRBJ2-5
ASRGLAGKYEQY	TRBV2	TRBJ2-7
ASSAGTSGTGANVLT	TRBV6-4	TRBJ2-6
ASRRSGVGSSYNSPLH	TRBV27	TRBJ1-6